The 18 T cell receptor beta chains reported below all come from one sample, sequenced in a study of cytomegalovirus exposure and HLA in healthy donors. Primers: 60 Vbeta forward and 13 Jbeta reverse. The assay was immunoSEQ multiplex PCR, and TCRdb's table has in-frame clones only and misses some. Of 150,000 to 200,000 clones listed, approximately 80% are singletons. Sample: PBMCs. The receptor source for this set is a middle-aged man in good health and CMV-seropositive.

The chain combines TRBV5-1 with TRBJ2-2; TRBD1 might be the D (6 bases). The CDR3 sequence is 13 residues long. The V end was cut by 2 bases, the J end by 6 bases, with 8 bases between. Germline V gene data show CDR1 as SGHRS and CDR2 as YFSETQ. The CDR3 loop reads CASSFEGAGELFF. Here the CDR3 DNA reads TGCGCCAGCAGCTTTGAGGGGGCCGGGGAGCTGTTTTTT.

V gene TRBV7-9 combines with J gene TRBJ2-1, with D possibly TRBD2 on 6 matching bases. Trimming shortened V by 11 bases and J by 5 bases, and 10 bases separated the two germline ends. CDR1 is SEHNR and CDR2 is FQNEAQ in the germline V gene (reference sequence). The CDR3 totals 11 residues. CDR3 protein: CAGGWDNEQFF. CDR3 nucleotide sequence: TGTGCCGGAGGGTGGGACAATGAGCAGTTCTTC. The full variable domain, in which reference TRBV7-9 and TRBJ2-1 provide the parts outside the CDR3, is DTGVSQNPRHKITKRGQNVTFRCDPISEHNRLYWYRQTLGQGPEFLTYFQNEAQLEKSRLLSDRFSAERPKGSFSTLEIQRTEQGDSAMYLCAGGWDNEQFFGPGTRLTVL.

This rearrangement joins TRBV9 to TRBJ1-2, with 9 bases matching TRBD1. With V trimmed by 0 bases and J by 3 bases, 6 bases remained unmatched. Germline loops: CDR1 SGDLS, CDR2 YYNGEE. The CDR3 runs to 16 residues. CDR3 coding DNA: TGTGCCAGCAGCGTAGACGGACAGGGGAAAGACTATGGCTACACCTTC. The encoded protein is CASSVDGQGKDYGYTF.

This chain links TRBV19 with TRBJ2-7; D gene ambiguous. The CDR3 length is 14 residues. The germline CDR1 and CDR2 sequences are LNHDA and SQIVND (reference sequence). The V end lost 2 bases, the J end lost 2 bases, and 10 bases lay between the germline ends. CDR3 sequence (DNA): TGTGCCAGTAGTATACCCGGAGCAGCCTACGAGCAGTACTTC. Encoded protein: CASSIPGAAYEQYF.

Concerning this clone itself: One junction end does not reproduce the germline sequence, and a read error may be involved. The chain couples TRBV4-2 to TRBJ1-1; possibly TRBD1 for D (6 bases). The CDR3 is 16 residues long. Germline values: CDR1 LGHNA, CDR2 YNFKEQ. The CDR3 nucleotides are TGTGCCAGCAGCCCGGCCGGGACAACTATGAACACTGGAGCTTTCTTT. The encoded protein is CASSPAGTTMNTGAFF.

The CDR3 DNA is TGCAGCGTTGAAGGGTGGACAGGAGAACCCACAGATACGCAGTATTTT. Amino acids: CSVEGWTGEPTDTQYF. V and J are TRBV29-1 and TRBJ2-3, with 7 nucleotides matching TRBD1. Looked up from germline, CDR1 is SQVTM and CDR2 is ANQGSEA. Unmatched junction bases numbered 9, after V lost 1 base and J lost 2 bases. The CDR3 consists of 16 residues.

The CDR3 DNA sequence: TGTGCCAGCAGCTCAACCCCAGGGGGCGGGGGGGAGCTGTTTTTT. The encoded protein is CASSSTPGGGGELFF. The gene calls are TRBV7-3 and TRBJ2-2, with 8 positions matching TRBD1. The CDR3 loop spans 15 amino acids. Germline CDR1 reads SGHTA; CDR2 reads FQGTGA. V lost 4 bases and J lost 8; bases outside the gene matches: 9.

The rearrangement uses TRBV6-1 and TRBJ1-4; D gene uncertain. This CDR3 has 12 amino acids. CDR1 and CDR2 from the germline V gene are MNHNS and SASEGT. V was clipped by 7 bases and J by 2 bases, with 5 bases between them. In DNA, the CDR3 is TGTGCCAGCACCCTTACTAATGAAAAACTGTTTTTT. As protein: CASTLTNEKLFF.

This sequence joins TRBV9 and TRBJ1-3; D call uncertain. V was cut by 3 bases and J by 4 bases, with 17 bases left in between. The CDR3 runs 16 residues. Germline lookup yields CDR1 SGDLS and CDR2 YYNGEE. The chain's CDR3 is CASSASGRPSGNTIYF. For the CDR3, the DNA is TGTGCCAGCAGCGCCTCGGGGAGGCCCTCGGGAAACACCATATATTTT.

This chain links TRBV10-2 with TRBJ2-1; 11 bases align to TRBD2. The germline V gene encodes CDR1 WSHSY and CDR2 SAAADI. V dropped 2 bases and J dropped 9; count of bases not matched to a gene: 15. This CDR3 spans 18 amino acids. CDR3 protein: CASSETASGGSGKSEQFF. The DNA of the CDR3 is TGCGCCAGCAGTGAGACGGCTAGCGGGGGGAGCGGGAAGAGTGAGCAGTTCTTC.

This rearrangement joins TRBV19 to TRBJ1-4, with a tentative D call TRBD1 (6 bases). This CDR3 contains 13 residues. V shed 9 bases and J shed 2 bases, with 10 bases lying between them. From germline, CDR1 is LNHDA and CDR2 SQIVND (reference sequence). The CDR3 sequence: CASQGFTNEKLFF. The CDR3 DNA sequence: TGTGCCAGCCAGGGGTTCACTAATGAAAAACTGTTTTTT.

This chain joins TRBV27 and TRBJ2-7, with 10 bases that match TRBD2. CDR1 MNHEY and CDR2 SMNVEV come from the germline V gene (reference sequence). Trimming took 8 bases from V and 1 from J; bases not matched to a gene: 8. The CDR3 totals 15 residues. The CDR3 bases are TGTGCCAGCTGGCCTAGCGGGAGTCCTTCCTACGAGCAGTACGTC. Amino acid sequence: CASWPSGSPSYEQYV.

The chain uses TRBV7-3 and TRBJ2-3, with 12 bases lining up with TRBD2. The CDR3 is made up of 14 amino acids. V lost 5 bases to trimming and J lost 6 bases; unmatched junction nucleotides: 3. Germline CDR1 is SGHTA and CDR2 is FQGTGA. The CDR3 here is CASSPGTSGDTQYF. For the CDR3, the DNA is TGTGCCAGCAGCCCTGGGACTAGCGGGGATACGCAGTATTTT. The whole variable domain, remainder taken from reference TRBV7-3 and TRBJ2-3, is GAGVSQTPSNKVTEKGKYVELRCDPISGHTALYWYRQSLGQGPEFLIYFQGTGAADDSGLPNDRFFAVRPEGSVSTLKIQRTERGDSAVYLCASSPGTSGDTQYFGPGTRLTVL.

This chain uses TRBV7-8 with TRBJ2-7, with TRBD2 as a possible D gene (5 bases). Trimming took off 0 bases at V and 0 bases at J, with 9 bases between the two ends. The length of the CDR3 is 15 residues. CDR1 SGHVS and CDR2 FQNEAQ come from the germline V gene. CDR3 amino acids: CASSLANGLSYEQYV. The CDR3 bases are TGTGCCAGCAGCTTAGCGAATGGACTCTCCTACGAGCAGTACGTC.

The chain is built from TRBV7-8 and TRBJ1-6; 9 positions agree with TRBD1. V was clipped by 5 bases and J by 9 bases; unmatched bases: 14. Germline-derived CDR1 and CDR2 are SGHVS and FQNEAQ. There are 17 residues in the CDR3. The CDR3 bases are TGTGCCAGCAGCCTGGCCCCGGGACAGGGCTTTGCTTCACCCCTCCACTTT. Encoded protein: CASSLAPGQGFASPLHF.

V usage is TRBV6-5 and J usage is TRBJ2-3; a possible D gene is TRBD2 (7 bases). The CDR3 totals 14 residues. V was cut by 11 bases and J by 1 base, with 16 bases left in between. Germline V CDR1 and CDR2: MNHEY, SVGAGI. The chain's CDR3 is CASGEGLGTDTQYF. Here the CDR3 DNA reads TGTGCCTCAGGGGAGGGTCTCGGCACAGATACGCAGTATTTT.

The sample holds a few counts of this clone. V and J are TRBV5-1 and TRBJ1-1; D is possibly TRBD1 (6 bases). In germline, CDR1 is SGHRS, CDR2 YFSETQ. Trimming shortened V by 3 bases and J by 3 bases, and 18 bases separated the two germline ends. This CDR3 contains 16 residues. CDR3 DNA sequence: TGCGCCAGCAGCTCCTCCCGACAGGACGGGGACACTGAAGCTTTCTTT. Translating gives CASSSSRQDGDTEAFF.

The chain combines TRBV10-3 with TRBJ2-5, with D perhaps TRBD1 (6 bases). Germline V CDR1 and CDR2: ENHRY, SYGVKD. V gave up 2 bases and J gave up 2 bases, with 9 bases separating them. CDR3 length equals 14 residues. CDR3 sequence reads: CAISEGQHQETQYF. The CDR3 nucleotides read TGTGCCATCAGTGAGGGACAGCATCAAGAGACCCAGTACTTC.